The present TCR beta chain was sequenced within a study of T cells in Graves' hyperthyroidism and ophthalmopathy. Study at large: Peripheral blood specimens were obtained at initial diagnosis, prior to any treatment. The study, taken as a whole, reports: Most thyroid-expanded clonotypes above 0.001 were also found in blood.

Together with thyroid ultrasound, orbital computed tomography, serum thyroxine and TRAb, clinical symptoms were used for diagnoses. This CDR3 is 11 amino acids long. V lost 3 bases to trimming and J lost 7 bases, with 7 bases between them. Germline loops: CDR1 DFQATT, CDR2 SNEGSKA (reference sequence). Amplification targeted TCR beta CDR3 regions from RNA transcripts. When the TCR CDR3 underwent first-round RT-PCR, the HTBI primer set was used. MiXCR was run by TCRdb on the multiplex PCR reads, yielding one entry per CDR3 protein. The table records over 650,000 distinct CDR3 sequences, about a sixth of them present only once. A few counts support this clonotype. The antigen is not known.

This receptor was identified in a man aged 18 to 29 with Graves' hyperthyroidism. The sequenced sample consisted of blood. V is TRBV20-1 and J is TRBJ2-1; unclear D gene. CDR3 amino acids: CSASSRNEQFF. CDR3 bases: TGCAGTGCTAGTTCACGGAATGAGCAGTTCTTC.